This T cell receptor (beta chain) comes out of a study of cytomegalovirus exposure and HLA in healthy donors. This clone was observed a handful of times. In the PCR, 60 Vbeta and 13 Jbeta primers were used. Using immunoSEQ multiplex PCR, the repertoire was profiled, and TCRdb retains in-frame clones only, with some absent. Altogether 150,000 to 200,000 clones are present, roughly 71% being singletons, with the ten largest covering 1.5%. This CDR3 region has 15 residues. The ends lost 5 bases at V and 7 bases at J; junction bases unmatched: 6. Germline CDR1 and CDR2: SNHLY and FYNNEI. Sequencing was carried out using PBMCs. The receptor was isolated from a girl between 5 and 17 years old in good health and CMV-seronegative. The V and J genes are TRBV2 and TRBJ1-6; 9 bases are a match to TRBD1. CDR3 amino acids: CASSSQGATNSPLHF. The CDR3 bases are TGTGCCAGCAGTTCACAGGGGGCGACGAATTCACCCCTCCACTTT.